Presented here are 8 T cell receptor beta chains from one specimen sequenced in a study of T cell changes during pregnancy in multiple sclerosis. TCRdb keeps only in-frame clones here, not all; method: immunoSEQ multiplex PCR. The sample lists about 22,000 clones, about 89% occurring once. This specimen consisted of CD4+ T cells from peripheral blood mononuclear cells, obtained in the third trimester of pregnancy. The receptors shown here come from a female donor in good health, enrolled as a control in a pregnancy study.

This clone was detected once. The rearrangement joins TRBV27 to TRBJ2-5; D not resolved. The CDR3 consists of 14 residues. V shed 6 bases and J shed 5 bases, with 16 bases lying between them. CDR1 is MNHEY, CDR2 SMNVEV, per germline (reference sequence). The CDR3 DNA follows: TGTGCCAGCAGGGCCCAGACTGGTTCGGAGACCCAGTACTTC. It translates to CASRAQTGSETQYF.

This chain uses TRBV2 with TRBJ1-4; tentative D call: TRBD1 (6 bases). V dropped 8 bases and J dropped 6 bases, with 13 bases sitting between them. Germline V CDR1 and CDR2: SNHLY, FYNNEI. The CDR3 has 13 amino acids. As DNA, the CDR3 is TGTGCCAGCGGGGGACACCCAGATGAAAAACTGTTTTTT. Amino acids: CASGGHPDEKLFF.

V is TRBV7-8 and J is TRBJ2-1; D uncertain. Germline values: CDR1 SGHVS, CDR2 FQNEAQ. CDR3 size: 17 residues. V was shortened by 4 bases and J by 7 bases, with 23 bases between the two germline ends. DNA of the CDR3: TGTGCCAGCAGCTCTCACTTCGGTGGGCCCCCCGCTAATGAGCAGTTCTTC. It specifies CASSSHFGGPPANEQFF.

This chain uses TRBV27 with TRBJ2-7, with a possible D match to TRBD1 (6 bases). Trimming left V 7 bases short and J 3 bases short, with 19 bases between. The V gene's germline CDR1 is MNHEY and CDR2 SMNVEV (reference sequence). The CDR3 totals 15 residues. CDR3 sequence: CASKFNSDRVYEQYF. Written as DNA, the CDR3 is TGTGCCAGCAAATTCAATTCGGACAGAGTCTACGAGCAGTACTTC.

V and J are TRBV10-2 and TRBJ2-1, with D unclear. In germline, CDR1 is WSHSY, CDR2 SAAADI. The CDR3 loop spans 12 amino acids. V dropped 4 bases and J dropped 6 bases, with 7 bases sitting between them. CDR3 residues: CASSVTSNEQFF. CDR3 nucleotides: TGCGCCAGCAGTGTAACCAGCAATGAGCAGTTCTTC.

This clone was observed once. The genes are TRBV6-5 and TRBJ2-1; 12 bases are shared with TRBD2. CDR3 length equals 15 residues. V was clipped by 4 bases and J by 7 bases; unmatched bases: 5. Germline V gene data show CDR1 as MNHEY and CDR2 as SVGAGI. CDR3 bases: TGTGCCAGCAGTTCTCTAGCGGGAGGGATGAATGAGCAGTTCTTC. Encoded protein: CASSSLAGGMNEQFF.

The chain combines TRBV28 with TRBJ2-5; possible D gene TRBD1, 5 bases. Trimming stripped 4 bases from V and 6 bases from J, with 21 bases between. The length of the CDR3 is 16 residues. From germline, CDR1 is MDHEN and CDR2 SYDVKM. Here the CDR3 DNA reads TGTGCCAGCAGTTCCCCAGGACCCCATGGGGCGCAGACCCAGTACTTC. Amino acids: CASSSPGPHGAQTQYF.

CDR3 residues: CASSRDRGLTGELFF. In nucleotides, the CDR3 is TGCGCCAGCAGCAGGGACAGGGGGCTCACCGGGGAGCTGTTTTTT. This chain links TRBV5-1 with TRBJ2-2, with 12 bases matching TRBD1. Trimming removed 4 bases from V and 4 bases from J; junction bases left unmatched: 2. The CDR3 spans 15 residues. The germline gives CDR1 SGHRS, CDR2 YFSETQ. Full variable domain (rest looked up from reference TRBV5-1 and TRBJ2-2): KAGVTQTPRYLIKTRGQQVTLSCSPISGHRSVSWYQQTPGQGLQFLFEYFSETQRNKGNFPGRFSGRQFSNSRSEMNVSTLELGDSALYLCASSRDRGLTGELFFGEGSRLTVL.